These 26 T cell receptor beta chains were sequenced from one sample in a study of regulatory T cells in long-lasting Graves disease. Both iRepertoire HTBI primers and Arm-PCR of CDR3 regions were used to build the TCR beta libraries. TCRdb ran MiXCR on the multiplex PCR reads and lists one entry per CDR3 protein. The data contain 350,000 to 450,000 distinct CDR3 sequences, about 10% of them singletons. Time point here: newly diagnosed GD, antithyroid drugs for less than 3 months. Construction of the TCR library relied on RNA isolated from PBMCs. The same sample was also used in a study of T cells in Graves' hyperthyroidism and ophthalmopathy.

The sample was peripheral blood mononuclear cells (PBMCs), taken at new diagnosis, from a patient treated with antithyroid drugs. The source is a woman between 18 and 29 years old with Graves disease.

This clonotype was found many times. The rearrangement links TRBV6-2 or TRBV6-3 to TRBJ2-3; unclear D gene. The CDR3 loop spans 13 amino acids. Germline assignment: CDR1 MNHEY and CDR2 SVGEGT. Deletions cut 6 bases from V and 4 bases from J, with 11 bases between. The CDR3 region is CASRMVIADTQYF. The CDR3 DNA reads as TGTGCCAGCAGGATGGTCATCGCAGATACGCAGTATTTT.

The rearrangement uses TRBV4-1 and TRBJ1-1, with TRBD1 identical over 9 bases. V lost 4 bases to trimming and J lost 4 bases; unmatched junction nucleotides: 4. Germline lookup yields CDR1 MGHRA and CDR2 YSYEKL. This CDR3 is built from 14 residues. DNA for the CDR3: TGCGCCAGCAGCCCAGACAGGGGGGGCACTGAAGCTTTCTTT. This codes for CASSPDRGGTEAFF.

About this clonotype itself: A much larger clone differs from this one at a single base, so this may be a read error. The CDR3 bases are TGTGCCAGCAGCCTGGCTAGCGGCTCCTACGATGAGCAGTTCTTC. Amino acids: CASSLASGSYDEQFF. The chain recombines TRBV7-3 with TRBJ2-1, with 7 nucleotides matching TRBD2. The germline gives CDR1 SGHTA, CDR2 FQGTGA. This CDR3 is built from 15 residues.

The CDR3 sequence is CSARGPPGLLSALHF. The CDR3, as DNA: TGCAGTGCTAGAGGCCCACCGGGACTCCTGTCTGCCCTCCACTTT. The chain combines TRBV20-1 with TRBJ1-6; D is possibly TRBD1 (5 bases). The CDR3 is 15 amino acids. Germline V gene lookup returns CDR1 DFQATT and CDR2 SNEGSKA (reference sequence). V lost 1 base, J lost 14 bases, and 21 bases lay in between.

This chain joins TRBV5-6 and TRBJ1-1; D not resolved. The V and J ends lost 0 bases and 4 bases respectively, with 16 bases between them. Germline V gene sequence: CDR1 SGHDT, CDR2 YYEEEE. The CDR3 contains 16 residues. CDR3 nucleotides: TGTGCCAGCAGCTTGGGTCCCTCTTACATGACCACTGAAGCTTTCTTT. This encodes CASSLGPSYMTTEAFF.

This clonotype came up many times. The chain recombines TRBV13 with TRBJ1-1; 8 nucleotides match TRBD1. V lost 0 bases to trimming and J lost 0 bases; unmatched junction nucleotides: 6. Germline loops: CDR1 PRHDT, CDR2 FYEKMQ (reference sequence). This CDR3 has 17 residues. CDR3 sequence reads: CASSLGGTGLMNTEAFF. The CDR3 DNA follows: TGTGCCAGCAGCTTAGGGGGGACAGGTCTTATGAACACTGAAGCTTTCTTT.

J is TRBJ1-3 and V is TRBV7-2; D is unclear. V lost 5 bases and J 4 bases, leaving 15 bases between the germline ends. The CDR3 contains 15 residues. Germline loops: CDR1 SGHTA, CDR2 FQGNSA. DNA of the CDR3: TGTGCCAGCAGCCGACAAGCTTCCAGGGGAAACACCATATATTTT. Translated, it gives CASSRQASRGNTIYF.

This clonotype was observed at least ten times. This sequence joins TRBV20-1 and TRBJ2-3, with unresolved D. Trimming removed 1 base from V and 3 bases from J, with 14 bases in between. From germline, CDR1 is DFQATT and CDR2 SNEGSKA (reference sequence). This CDR3 comprises 15 residues. The CDR3 loop reads CSARAAVVQTDTQYF. CDR3 in DNA: TGCAGTGCTAGAGCTGCCGTAGTACAAACAGATACGCAGTATTTT.

With respect to this clonotype: This may be a read error, as it is one base from a much larger clone. The DNA for the CDR3 is TGTGCCTGGCGGCACAGGGGTCACCAAGAGACCCAGTACTTC. It translates to CAWRHRGHQETQYF. This chain joins TRBV30 and TRBJ2-1, with TRBD1 matching over 7 bases. Judging by the DNA end, TRBJ2-5 fits better; the J call may be wrong. The length of the CDR3 is 14 residues. The germline V gene encodes CDR1 GTSNPN and CDR2 SVGIG (reference sequence).

This chain joins TRBV6-5 and TRBJ2-1, with TRBD2 as a possible D gene (5 bases). Germline CDR1 reads MNHEY; CDR2 reads SVGAGI. V lost 0 bases, J lost 5 bases, and 14 bases lay in between. There are 16 residues in the CDR3. CDR3 residues: CASSYSRSGKNNEQFF. The CDR3 nucleotides are TGTGCCAGCAGTTACTCGAGGAGCGGAAAAAACAATGAGCAGTTCTTC.

This clonotype has a count of ten or more. The V and J genes are TRBV20-1 and TRBJ2-7; 8 bases are a match to TRBD1. V lost 6 bases, J lost 1 base, and 26 bases stayed unmatched. Germline CDR1 reads DFQATT; CDR2 reads SNEGSKA (reference sequence). The CDR3 is 20 amino acids. The CDR3 protein is CSAEGFGTGGKGGSSYEQYV. The CDR3 DNA reads TGCAGTGCCGAGGGCTTCGGGACAGGCGGAAAGGGGGGATCATCCTACGAGCAGTACGTC.

This clonotype was observed a few times. The chain uses TRBV27 and TRBJ2-1; 12 positions agree with TRBD1. V was pared by 3 bases and J by 9 bases, with 9 bases of the junction left unmatched. CDR1 and CDR2 (germline): MNHEY, SMNVEV (reference sequence). CDR3 length: 16 amino acids. The DNA for the CDR3 is TGTGCCAGCAGTTTTACCCTCGGGACAGGGGGCGTTGAGCAGTTCTTC. It translates to CASSFTLGTGGVEQFF.

This clonotype was seen a handful of times. This chain joins TRBV7-9 and TRBJ1-4; D is undetermined. In germline, CDR1 is SEHNR, CDR2 FQNEAQ (reference sequence). The CDR3 is made up of 13 amino acids. V was pared by 3 bases and J by 8 bases, with 10 bases between. In DNA form, the CDR3 reads TGTGCCAGCAGCTTTAAGAGAGGCGAAAAACTGTTTTTT. Amino acids: CASSFKRGEKLFF.

This clonotype was detected ten times or more. J is TRBJ2-3 and V is TRBV2; 7 bases map to TRBD2. Germline values: CDR1 SNHLY, CDR2 FYNNEI. The ends lost 4 bases at V and 2 bases at J; junction bases unmatched: 12. The CDR3 consists of 17 residues. The CDR3 loop is CASSVPPGGRFTDTQYF. The CDR3 DNA reads as TGTGCCAGCAGTGTCCCCCCGGGCGGGAGATTCACAGATACGCAGTATTTT.

This clonotype was detected ten times or more. The V gene is TRBV19, the J gene TRBJ2-7, with TRBD2 identical over 11 bases. The germline V gene has CDR1 LNHDA and CDR2 SQIVND (reference sequence). The CDR3 is 13 residues long. V gave up 8 bases and J gave up 5 bases; unmatched junction bases: 5. CDR3 sequence (DNA): TGTGCCAGTCGACTAGCGGGACGTCACGAGCAGTACTTC. This sequence encodes CASRLAGRHEQYF.

This clonotype was recorded many times. The genes are TRBV5-4 and TRBJ2-1, with TRBD2 identical over 11 bases. Trimming cost V 6 bases and J 7 bases; bases outside gene matches: 15. The germline gives CDR1 SGHNT, CDR2 YYREEE (reference sequence). The CDR3 loop spans 17 amino acids. CDR3 in amino acids: CASTSGLAVRLKNEQFF. The CDR3 DNA reads TGTGCCAGCACATCGGGACTAGCGGTAAGATTAAAGAATGAGCAGTTCTTC.

This clonotype was observed many times. CDR3 nucleotides: TGTGCCAGCAGTTTGGGCACCGATACCCGCACAGATACGCAGTATTTT. This encodes CASSLGTDTRTDTQYF. The rearrangement uses TRBV27 and TRBJ2-3; D is unresolved. The V end lost 3 bases, the J end lost 1 base, and 14 bases lay between the germline ends. The CDR3 is 16 residues long. Germline V lookup: CDR1 MNHEY, CDR2 SMNVEV (reference sequence).

The table lists this clonotype with many counts. V and J are TRBV20-1 and TRBJ2-3; 13 bases match TRBD2. Germline CDR1 DFQATT, CDR2 SNEGSKA (reference sequence). The CDR3 has 18 amino acids. The ends lost 0 bases at V and 2 bases at J; junction bases unmatched: 8. The CDR3 sequence is CSARDFGTSGTLTDTQYF. CDR3 nucleotides: TGCAGTGCTAGAGATTTCGGGACTAGCGGGACCCTCACAGATACGCAGTATTTT.

There are many counts of this clonotype. V and J are TRBV28 and TRBJ2-7; the D gene is possibly TRBD2 (5 bases). The CDR3 runs 14 residues. Trimming took 5 bases from V and 3 from J, leaving 14 bases between them. The germline V gene has CDR1 MDHEN and CDR2 SYDVKM. The CDR3 loop is CASSPLVLIYEQYF. In nucleotides, the CDR3 is TGTGCCAGCAGTCCACTAGTCCTAATCTACGAGCAGTACTTC.

This clonotype was counted between two and nine times. The chain links TRBV29-1 to TRBJ2-4; D remains unclear. The germline CDR1 and CDR2 sequences are SQVTM and ANQGSEA. The CDR3 contains 16 residues. V was shortened by 5 bases and J by 0 bases, with 17 bases between the two germline ends. This CDR3 reads CSVHSTESLAKNIQYF. The CDR3 nucleotides are TGCAGCGTTCACTCCACCGAGTCTCTAGCCAAAAACATTCAGTACTTC.

This clonotype showed up many times. The chain couples TRBV28 to TRBJ2-5, with D perhaps matching TRBD2 (5 bases). V was pared by 7 bases and J by 0 bases, with 15 bases between. From germline, CDR1 is MDHEN and CDR2 SYDVKM. This CDR3 has 15 amino acids. The CDR3 protein is CASTPPPGNQETQYF. The CDR3, as DNA: TGTGCCAGCACACCCCCGCCGGGGAACCAAGAGACCCAGTACTTC. Full variable domain (rest looked up from reference TRBV28 and TRBJ2-5): DVKVTQSSRYLVKRTGEKVFLECVQDMDHENMFWYRQDPGLGLRLIYFSYDVKMKEKGDIPEGYSVSREKKERFSLILESASTNQTSMYLCASTPPPGNQETQYFGPGTRLLVL.

This clonotype was seen at least ten times. The chain combines TRBV12-3 or TRBV12-4 with TRBJ1-2; a weak D match, TRBD1 (6 bases). The V end was cut by 7 bases, the J end by 4 bases, with 7 bases between. This CDR3 has 11 amino acids. CDR3 sequence reads: CASTRGYGYTF. DNA of the CDR3: TGTGCCAGCACCAGGGGCTATGGCTACACCTTC.

This clonotype was recorded many times. The chain recombines TRBV19 with TRBJ2-1; 10 bases map to TRBD1. Trimming cost V 8 bases and J 7 bases; bases outside gene matches: 11. Germline loops: CDR1 LNHDA, CDR2 SQIVND (reference sequence). The CDR3 is 15 amino acids. The CDR3 is CASSGRDRGRNEQFF. The CDR3 DNA is TGTGCCAGTTCTGGCCGGGACAGGGGAAGGAATGAGCAGTTCTTC. The full variable domain, in which reference TRBV19 and TRBJ2-1 provide the parts outside the CDR3, is DGGITQSPKYLFRKEGQNVTLSCEQNLNHDAMYWYRQDPGQGLRLIYYSQIVNDFQKGDIAEGYSVSREKKESFPLTVTSAQKNPTAFYLCASSGRDRGRNEQFFGPGTRLTVL.

In its sample, this clonotype was seen many times. The rearrangement joins TRBV7-8 to TRBJ1-2; possible D gene TRBD1, 5 bases. This CDR3 is 15 amino acids long. Trimming cost V 4 bases and J 0 bases, with 12 bases left between them. Germline V CDR1 and CDR2: SGHVS, FQNEAQ. CDR3 DNA sequence: TGTGCCAGCAGCTCGAGGGGCAGATCTAACTATGGCTACACCTTC. Its translation: CASSSRGRSNYGYTF.

This clonotype was seen a few times. The chain uses TRBV4-1 and TRBJ2-7; D is possibly TRBD1 or TRBD2 (6 bases each). The CDR3 has 18 amino acids. Germline V lookup: CDR1 MGHRA, CDR2 YSYEKL. V lost 1 base and J lost 2, with 21 bases in between. The CDR3 coding sequence is TGCGCCAGCAGCCAAGGAAACTTGGGGGGCGCTCCACCCTACGAGCAGTACGTC. Translation: CASSQGNLGGAPPYEQYV.

This clonotype was recorded at least ten times. This chain joins TRBV28 and TRBJ2-1; 9 nucleotides agree with TRBD2. The CDR3 is made up of 17 amino acids. Germline CDR1 MDHEN, CDR2 SYDVKM. V shed 11 bases and J 7 bases; nucleotides not matched to a gene: 21. CDR3 sequence reads: CAAVREGTHPISNEQFF. The CDR3 nucleotides are TGTGCCGCAGTGCGGGAGGGGACCCACCCGATTTCTAATGAGCAGTTCTTC.